The 23 T cell receptor beta chains listed next were all sequenced from one sample in a study of T cells after yellow fever vaccination. TCRdb fed the 5' RACE reads into MiXCR, producing one record per CDR3 protein. The data show hundreds of thousands of distinct CDR3 sequences, around 19% seen once. Sequencing used PBMCs, obtained before the yellow fever booster vaccination. These receptors were taken from a man younger than 30 who received the YFV17D yellow fever vaccine.

This clonotype has just a few counts. This chain joins TRBV7-2 and TRBJ2-5; D unclear. Between the trimmed V and J ends, which lost 1 base and 5 bases, there was a span of 8 bases. This CDR3 has 13 amino acids. Germline values: CDR1 SGHTA, CDR2 FQGNSA. CDR3 in DNA: TGTGCCAGCAGCTTAGAATCCAGGGAGACCCAGTACTTC. Amino acid sequence: CASSLESRETQYF.

The chain joins TRBV18 to TRBJ1-6; TRBD1 matches 7 bases. From germline, CDR1 is KGHSH and CDR2 LQKENI. V dropped 3 bases and J dropped 7; count of bases not matched to a gene: 3. The CDR3 has 14 residues. The CDR3 reads CASSPSQGNSPLHF. CDR3 coding DNA: TGTGCCAGCTCACCGTCACAGGGGAATTCACCCCTCCACTTT.

The CDR3 region is CASTDPGTGGQNQPQHF. DNA for the CDR3: TGTGCCAGCACTGATCCCGGGACAGGGGGCCAAAATCAGCCCCAGCATTTT. The chain joins TRBV6-2 or TRBV6-3 to TRBJ1-5; TRBD1 matches at 12 bases. The germline CDR1 and CDR2 sequences are MNHEY and SVGEGT. With 7 bases clipped from V and 4 bases from J, the junction kept 11 bases outside the gene matches. The CDR3 spans 17 residues.

The table lists this clonotype with a few counts. The V call is TRBV10-3, the J call TRBJ2-7; 9 bases fit TRBD1. Germline CDR1 is ENHRY and CDR2 is SYGVKD. V lost 7 bases, J lost 3 bases, and 13 bases stayed unmatched. This CDR3 contains 16 residues. As DNA, the CDR3 is TGTGCCATCAATCCCCCACACACAGGGGGCCTCTACGAGCAGTACGTC. Protein: CAINPPHTGGLYEQYV.

The J gene is TRBJ1-5, the V gene TRBV7-2; D is ambiguous. Trimming removed 5 bases at V and 5 bases at J, with 16 bases between. This CDR3 has 15 amino acids. CDR1 and CDR2 from the germline V gene are SGHTA and FQGNSA. The CDR3 DNA is TGTGCCAGCAGCCCGCCGGGGAGGAGAGATCAGCCCCAGCATTTT. This sequence encodes CASSPPGRRDQPQHF.

The V and J genes are TRBV4-1 and TRBJ2-5, with 8 positions matching TRBD1. Germline V gene lookup returns CDR1 MGHRA and CDR2 YSYEKL. The CDR3 is 15 amino acids. V lost 0 bases and J lost 5; bases outside the gene matches: 5. Written as DNA, the CDR3 is TGCGCCAGCAGCCAAGAGTGGACAGGGCAGGAGACCCAGTACTTC. This sequence encodes CASSQEWTGQETQYF.

Concerning this clonotype: A junction boundary mismatches the germline segment, possibly from a read error. V usage is TRBV6-5 and J usage is TRBJ1-1, with no clear D. This CDR3 comprises 11 residues. Germline V CDR1 and CDR2: MNHEY, SVGAGI. The chain's CDR3 is CASTGNSEAFF. CDR3 sequence (DNA): TGTGCCAGCACGGGGAACTCTGAAGCTTTCTTT.

The count of this clonotype is one. This chain links TRBV4-1 with TRBJ1-5; D possibly corresponds to TRBD1 (5 bases). With 0 bases removed from V and 7 bases from J, the gap between germline ends came to 13 bases. The CDR3 extends over 15 amino acids. The germline V gene encodes CDR1 MGHRA and CDR2 YSYEKL. The DNA for the CDR3 is TGCGCCAGCAGCCAAGACGGCGGGGGGAAACAGCCCCAGCATTTT. It yields the protein CASSQDGGGKQPQHF.

V gene TRBV5-1 combines with J gene TRBJ1-4; D remains unclear. There are 13 residues in the CDR3. V gave up 6 bases and J gave up 0 bases, with 6 bases separating them. Germline CDR1 is SGHRS and CDR2 is YFSETQ. The DNA of the CDR3 is TGCGCCAGCACGGATGCAACTAATGAAAAACTGTTTTTT. Translating it yields CASTDATNEKLFF.

The rearrangement links TRBV20-1 to TRBJ2-1; 13 positions agree with TRBD2. The CDR3 length is 15 residues. With 3 bases clipped from V and 7 bases from J, the junction kept 6 bases outside the gene matches. Per germline, CDR1 DFQATT and CDR2 SNEGSKA (reference sequence). CDR3 DNA: TGCAGTGCTAGGCCCGCGACTAGCGGGGGGAATGAGCAGTTCTTC. This sequence encodes CSARPATSGGNEQFF.

This clonotype has a count of ten or more. The chain employs TRBV5-5 and TRBJ1-1, with D possibly being TRBD1 (5 bases). The ends were cut back, 1 base at V and 4 bases at J, with 14 bases in the middle. The CDR3 has 15 residues. The germline CDR1 and CDR2 sequences are SGHKS and YYEKEE (reference sequence). The CDR3 sequence is CASSLYLQGVTEAFF. The CDR3 nucleotides are TGTGCCAGCAGCTTGTATCTCCAGGGCGTCACTGAAGCTTTCTTT.

In this sample, this clonotype turned up a few times. The rearrangement uses TRBV10-3 and TRBJ2-3, with a possible D match to TRBD1 (6 bases). The germline gives CDR1 ENHRY, CDR2 SYGVKD. CDR3 length equals 16 residues. V was cut by 5 bases and J by 2 bases, with 17 bases left in between. The CDR3 DNA sequence: TGTGCCATCAGTTCCGGGACACCTCTTGCCACAGATACGCAGTATTTT. Its protein is CAISSGTPLATDTQYF.

The V gene is TRBV7-3, the J gene TRBJ2-7; D ambiguous. Per the germline V gene, CDR1 is SGHTA and CDR2 is FQGTGA. The CDR3 is 16 amino acids. The V gene lost 5 bases and the J gene lost 5 bases, with 22 bases spanning the gap. In DNA, the CDR3 is TGTGCCAGCAGCCCCCTGATCCCTAGGCTCGTCCACGAGCAGTACTTC. It encodes CASSPLIPRLVHEQYF.

This chain uses TRBV7-2 with TRBJ1-2, with D unclear. V lost 6 bases to trimming and J lost 2 bases, with 19 bases between them. In germline, CDR1 is SGHTA, CDR2 FQGNSA. CDR3 length equals 16 residues. The CDR3, as DNA: TGTGCCAGCAGTACCCCATTTCGCCCTCAGAACTATGGCTACACCTTC. It is translated as CASSTPFRPQNYGYTF.

At least ten counts were recorded for this clonotype. This chain connects TRBV4-2 to TRBJ1-2, with 9 bases matching TRBD1. This CDR3 region has 16 residues. CDR1 and CDR2 (germline): LGHNA, YNFKEQ. The V gene end was trimmed by 3 bases and the J gene end by 1 base; junction bases not matched to a gene: 6. The CDR3 nucleotides read TGTGCCAGCAGCCACCTACAGGGGGCGGTTAACTATGGCTACACCTTC. Its translation is CASSHLQGAVNYGYTF.

This clonotype was seen more than once but under ten times. V usage is TRBV6-6 and J usage is TRBJ2-7; the D gene is possibly TRBD2 (6 bases). The germline V gene has CDR1 MNHNY and CDR2 SVGAGI (reference sequence). This CDR3 has 13 amino acids. The V end lost 3 bases, the J end lost 3 bases, and 9 bases lay between the germline ends. The CDR3 protein is CASSYPGDYEQYF. The CDR3, as DNA: TGTGCCAGCAGTTATCCGGGGGACTACGAGCAGTACTTC.

The V and J genes are TRBV4-1 and TRBJ2-3; D unresolved. CDR1 is MGHRA, CDR2 YSYEKL, per germline. Trimming cost V 1 base and J 4 bases, with 6 bases left between them. The CDR3 length is 13 residues. As DNA, the CDR3 is TGCGCCAGCAGCCAAGTGACGGCAGATACGCAGTATTTT. Protein sequence: CASSQVTADTQYF.

The V call is TRBV27, the J call TRBJ1-1, with D tentatively TRBD1 (6 bases). Germline-derived CDR1 and CDR2 are MNHEY and SMNVEV (reference sequence). V was pared by 0 bases and J by 1 base, with 9 bases between. The CDR3 extends over 15 amino acids. DNA of the CDR3: TGTGCCAGCAGTTTATCTCCAGGGGCGAACACTGAAGCTTTCTTT. It translates to CASSLSPGANTEAFF.

This clonotype came up a few times. The V gene is TRBV11-2, the J gene TRBJ2-7, with D maybe TRBD2 (6 bases). Trimming shortened V by 5 bases and J by 7 bases, and 18 bases separated the two germline ends. The CDR3 is made up of 14 amino acids. Germline CDR1 SGHAT, CDR2 FQNNGV. The CDR3 DNA sequence: TGTGCCAGCAGCACCGGCAGGGACTGGGAGGAGCAGTACTTC. This sequence encodes CASSTGRDWEEQYF.

This clonotype has just a few counts. The J gene is TRBJ2-3, the V gene TRBV20-1; the match to TRBD1 covers 8 bases. CDR3 size: 16 residues. Trimming cost V 4 bases and J 0 bases; bases outside gene matches: 9. Per the germline V gene, CDR1 is DFQATT and CDR2 is SNEGSKA (reference sequence). CDR3 in amino acids: CSAIPGQGSSTDTQYF. DNA for the CDR3: TGCAGTGCTATCCCCGGACAGGGATCCAGCACAGATACGCAGTATTTT.

The CDR3 here is CASRLYKRWIGRSYDYGYTF. The CDR3 DNA follows: TGTGCCAGCAGGCTGTACAAGAGATGGATCGGGAGGTCCTATGACTATGGCTACACCTTC. The chain joins TRBV12-3 or TRBV12-4 to TRBJ1-2; D gene ambiguous. The CDR3 extends over 20 amino acids. With 6 bases removed from V and 3 bases from J, the gap between germline ends came to 32 bases.

This clonotype was seen more than once but under ten times. This chain links TRBV6-2 or TRBV6-3 with TRBJ2-5; D gene uncertain. V lost 6 bases, J lost 0 bases, and 5 bases lay in between. Germline CDR1 and CDR2: MNHEY and SVGEGT. The CDR3 extends over 12 amino acids. This CDR3 is CASSVHQETQYF. The CDR3 bases are TGTGCCAGCAGCGTCCACCAAGAGACCCAGTACTTC.

The chain recombines TRBV18 with TRBJ2-7; the D gene is possibly TRBD1 (6 bases). This CDR3 has 14 amino acids. Between the trimmed V and J ends, which lost 0 bases and 3 bases, there was a span of 9 bases. Germline V CDR1 and CDR2: KGHSH, LQKENI. This chain's CDR3 is CASSPPIQGYEQYF. Here the CDR3 DNA reads TGTGCCAGCTCACCACCGATACAGGGCTACGAGCAGTACTTC.